There are a few counts of the clone carrying this T cell receptor (beta chain). Antigen: not known. The data derive from a study of T-cell reconstitution after alpha-beta-depleted transplantation in children. Notes on the study in general: Newly made T cells mostly supplied T-cell counts and diversity one year after transplant. TCRbeta diversity was high at day 60 in some patients (a result of surviving recipient T cells and thymic progenitors). Reported findings indicate that, about two months after transplant, alpha-beta T cells came from several hundred expanded clones, which were derived from non-depleted graft cells.

During its preparation, the TCRbeta library received unique molecular identifiers. TCRdb reprocessed the PCR reads via MiXCR and lists one record per CDR3 protein. The data contain hundreds of thousands of distinct CDR3 sequences, roughly 25% of them singletons. Trimming pared 4 bases from V and 10 bases from J, leaving 11 bases between. In germline, CDR1 is MNHNY, CDR2 SVGAGI (reference sequence). The CDR3 totals 12 residues. Source: PBMCs, mostly from graft donor cells, taken 360 days after TCRalphabeta/CD19-depleted stem cell transplant. This clonotype was sampled from a female patient aged 2-9 years who had a stem cell transplant for congenital amegakaryocytic thrombocytopenia, so the T cells may come from the graft donor. V usage is TRBV6-6 and J usage is TRBJ2-1, with D possibly TRBD2 on 5 matching bases. Here the CDR3 DNA reads TGTGCCAGCAGTTCCTCTAGAGGGGAGCAGTTCTTC. Protein product: CASSSSRGEQFF.